These 29 T cell receptor beta chains were sequenced from one sample in a study of T cell responses to AZD1222 COVID-19 vaccine. Here immunoSEQ multiplex PCR was the method, and the copy in TCRdb shows in-frame clones only, minus some. The table has 150,000 to 200,000 clones, almost 90% seen once; the top ten hold around a tenth. The input for sequencing was peripheral blood, taken 28 days after the second AZD1222 dose. The source of these receptors is an adult who received the AZD1222 COVID-19 vaccine.

This chain uses TRBV7-3 with TRBJ1-6; D is unresolved. Germline loops: CDR1 SGHTA, CDR2 FQGTGA. V was shortened by 3 bases and J by 10 bases, with 13 bases between the two germline ends. This CDR3 spans 14 amino acids. The CDR3 loop reads CASSLMGLNSPLHF. CDR3 in DNA: TGTGCCAGCAGCTTGATGGGGTTGAACTCACCCCTCCACTTT.

This clone was recorded at least ten times. This chain connects TRBV19 to TRBJ1-6; 9 bases fit TRBD1. CDR1 LNHDA and CDR2 SQIVND come from the germline V gene (reference sequence). There are 15 residues in the CDR3. Unmatched junction bases numbered 4, after V lost 2 bases and J lost 8 bases. The CDR3 loop is CASSIRGQGHSPLHF. CDR3 bases: TGTGCCAGTAGTATAAGGGGACAGGGACATTCACCCCTCCACTTT.

This chain connects TRBV27 to TRBJ2-5, with TRBD2 identical over 13 bases. Germline trimming cut 10 bases from V and 3 bases from J; bases unmatched to any gene: 2. CDR3 length: 13 residues. Germline V gives CDR1 MNHEY, CDR2 SMNVEV (reference sequence). The CDR3 nucleotides are TGTGCCATCGGGACTAGCGGGGAAGAGACCCAGTACTTC. It translates to CAIGTSGEETQYF.

The V and J genes are TRBV27 and TRBJ2-5; TRBD2 matches at 9 bases. Germline trimming cut 6 bases from V and 0 bases from J; bases unmatched to any gene: 8. The germline V gene has CDR1 MNHEY and CDR2 SMNVEV (reference sequence). CDR3 length: 16 residues. In DNA form, the CDR3 reads TGTGCCAGCAGCCCCACTAGCGGGCTGAACCAAGAGACCCAGTACTTC. Amino acids: CASSPTSGLNQETQYF.

V usage is TRBV19 and J usage is TRBJ1-2; 8 nucleotides line up with TRBD1. J was trimmed by 6 bases and V by 5 bases; bases with no gene match: 8. Per the germline V gene, CDR1 is LNHDA and CDR2 is SQIVND (reference sequence). This CDR3 contains 14 residues. The CDR3 loop reads CASSLDRDLNGYTF. The CDR3 DNA reads TGTGCCAGTAGTTTGGACAGGGATTTAAATGGCTACACCTTC. Full variable domain (rest looked up from reference TRBV19 and TRBJ1-2): DGGITQSPKYLFRKEGQNVTLSCEQNLNHDAMYWYRQDPGQGLRLIYYSQIVNDFQKGDIAEGYSVSREKKESFPLTVTSAQKNPTAFYLCASSLDRDLNGYTFGSGTRLTVV.

The chain uses TRBV6-5 and TRBJ1-2; D unclear. The V gene lost 6 bases and the J gene lost 4 bases, with 15 bases spanning the gap. Germline values: CDR1 MNHEY, CDR2 SVGAGI. The CDR3 has 14 residues. The CDR3 bases are TGTGCCAGCAGCCCAGACCACCGACTCTATGGCTACACCTTC. It translates to CASSPDHRLYGYTF.

This rearrangement joins TRBV29-1 to TRBJ1-2, with 8 bases identical to TRBD1. V trimming: 8 bases; J trimming: 2 bases; junction bases outside the gene matches: 7. This CDR3 is built from 13 residues. Germline lookup yields CDR1 SQVTM and CDR2 ANQGSEA. CDR3 sequence (DNA): TGCAGCACCTTCAGGACAGGGAACTATGGCTACACCTTC. Residues: CSTFRTGNYGYTF.

This sequence joins TRBV29-1 and TRBJ1-2; TRBD1 might be the D (5 bases). This CDR3 region has 12 residues. In germline, CDR1 is SQVTM, CDR2 ANQGSEA. The V gene lost 4 bases and the J gene lost 7 bases, with 13 bases spanning the gap. The CDR3: CSVVAQVGGYTF. Here the CDR3 DNA reads TGCAGCGTTGTCGCACAGGTCGGTGGCTACACCTTC.

The chain employs TRBV4-3 and TRBJ2-3, with TRBD2 identical over 11 bases. The CDR3 has 17 residues. The V and J ends lost 1 base and 0 bases, in that order; junction bases with no gene match: 3. Germline CDR1 LGHNA, CDR2 YSLEER. The CDR3 reads CASSQARLAGSTDTQYF. In DNA form, the CDR3 reads TGCGCCAGCAGCCAAGCCCGACTAGCGGGGAGCACAGATACGCAGTATTTT.

This sequence joins TRBV28 and TRBJ1-6; no reliable D call. Germline V gene lookup returns CDR1 MDHEN and CDR2 SYDVKM. The CDR3 covers 17 residues. V lost 4 bases and J lost 0, with 13 bases in between. The CDR3 reads CASSSYFRSSYNSPLHF. The CDR3 nucleotides read TGTGCCAGCAGTTCGTACTTCAGGAGCTCCTATAATTCACCCCTCCACTTT.

V gene TRBV28 combines with J gene TRBJ1-1; 11 positions agree with TRBD1. The CDR3 runs to 15 residues. Germline trimming cut 6 bases from V and 5 bases from J; bases unmatched to any gene: 8. The V gene's germline CDR1 is MDHEN and CDR2 SYDVKM. CDR3 residues: CASRLPGQGVTEAFF. The DNA of the CDR3 is TGTGCCAGCAGGCTACCGGGACAGGGGGTAACTGAAGCTTTCTTT.

The rearrangement uses TRBV29-1 and TRBJ1-1, with a possible D match to TRBD1 (5 bases). This CDR3 region has 13 residues. Germline V gene data show CDR1 as SQVTM and CDR2 as ANQGSEA. Trimming pared 4 bases from V and 5 bases from J, leaving 14 bases between. Written as DNA, the CDR3 is TGCAGCGTTGGATGGCAGGGAGGGACTGAAGCTTTCTTT. It is translated as CSVGWQGGTEAFF.

This rearrangement joins TRBV18 to TRBJ2-7, with D perhaps assigned TRBD1 or TRBD2 (6 bases each). The CDR3 loop spans 17 amino acids. Germline-derived CDR1 and CDR2 are KGHSH and LQKENI. With 1 base removed from V and 0 bases from J, the gap between germline ends came to 16 bases. The DNA of the CDR3 is TGTGCCAGCTCACCACGGACGGGGGCGAGTGGCTCCTACGAGCAGTACTTC. It codes for CASSPRTGASGSYEQYF. Based on the CDR3 plus reference TRBV18 and TRBJ2-7, the full variable domain is NAGVMQNPRHLVRRRGQEARLRCSPMKGHSHVYWYRQLPEEGLKFMVYLQKENIIDESGMPKERFSAEFPKEGPSILRIQQVVRGDSAAYFCASSPRTGASGSYEQYFGPGTRLTVT.

The J gene is TRBJ2-1, the V gene TRBV30; D may be TRBD2 (5 bases). The V end was cut by 2 bases, the J end by 1 base, with 15 bases between. CDR3 length: 16 residues. CDR1 is GTSNPN and CDR2 is SVGIG in the germline V gene (reference sequence). CDR3 region: CAWSRTSGASYNEQFF. The CDR3 DNA is TGTGCCTGGAGTCGCACTAGTGGAGCATCCTACAATGAGCAGTTCTTC.

The V call is TRBV3-1 (or the pseudogene TRBV3-2), the J call TRBJ2-1, with D uncertain. V lost 0 bases and J 4 bases, leaving 7 bases between the germline ends. This CDR3 contains 14 residues. Germline V CDR1 and CDR2: LGHDT, YNNKEL (reference sequence). DNA for the CDR3: TGTGCCAGCAGCCAAGATCAGGTTTACAATGAGCAGTTCTTC. Translation gives CASSQDQVYNEQFF.

The V call is TRBV11-1, the J call TRBJ1-6, with D hard to call. Germline CDR1 and CDR2: SGHAT and FQDESV (reference sequence). This CDR3 contains 14 residues. Trimming took off 3 bases at V and 5 bases at J, with 8 bases between the two ends. The CDR3 is CASSLGFNNSPLHF. CDR3 nucleotides: TGTGCCAGCAGCTTGGGGTTTAATAATTCACCCCTCCACTTT.

The chain carries TRBV28 and TRBJ1-4, with D hard to call. Looked up from germline, CDR1 is MDHEN and CDR2 is SYDVKM. V was pared by 6 bases and J by 11 bases, with 22 bases between. The CDR3 totals 15 residues. Here the CDR3 reads CASSPTRPGIRKLFF. CDR3 DNA: TGTGCCAGCAGCCCCACAAGGCCCGGGATTCGGAAACTGTTTTTT.

The chain links TRBV6-2 or TRBV6-3 to TRBJ1-5; no clear D gene. The CDR3 extends over 15 amino acids. CDR1 is MNHEY, CDR2 SVGEGT, per germline. Trimming took 4 bases from V and 2 from J, leaving 12 bases between them. CDR3 sequence: CASSWNPGGNQPQHF. CDR3 bases: TGTGCCAGCAGTTGGAATCCGGGAGGCAATCAGCCCCAGCATTTT.

This clone showed up just once. The V gene is TRBV6-6, the J gene TRBJ1-1; the match to TRBD1 covers 7 bases. Germline V gene data show CDR1 as MNHNY and CDR2 as SVGAGI (reference sequence). Trimming removed 6 bases from V and 5 bases from J; junction bases left unmatched: 3. CDR3 length equals 12 residues. CDR3 in DNA: TGTGCCAGCAGGTCGACAGGGACTGAAGCTTTCTTT. Translated, it gives CASRSTGTEAFF.

This clone was recorded once. The gene calls are TRBV5-1 and TRBJ2-1; 8 nucleotides agree with TRBD2. The CDR3 contains 16 residues. V gave up 4 bases and J gave up 7 bases; unmatched junction bases: 13. The germline CDR1 and CDR2 sequences are SGHRS and YFSETQ. The CDR3, as DNA: TGCGCCAGCAGCACCCGGACTAGCCGCGGGAGTAATGAGCAGTTCTTC. Residues: CASSTRTSRGSNEQFF.

V gene TRBV19 combines with J gene TRBJ1-4; D uncertain. Per germline, CDR1 LNHDA and CDR2 SQIVND (reference sequence). This CDR3 has 14 amino acids. V was trimmed by 1 base and J by 7 bases, leaving 10 bases between them. CDR3: CASSIVGGREKLFF. The CDR3 coding sequence is TGTGCCAGTAGTATAGTGGGCGGGCGTGAAAAACTGTTTTTT.

The chain employs TRBV11-3 and TRBJ2-2; 12 nucleotides match TRBD2. This CDR3 is built from 15 residues. CDR1 SGHNT and CDR2 YENEEA come from the germline V gene. The V segment lost 5 bases and the J segment 6 bases; nucleotides outside the gene matches: 4. CDR3 DNA: TGTGCCAGCAGCACAGGACTAGCGGGGTCCGGGGAGCTGTTTTTT. This encodes CASSTGLAGSGELFF.

V and J are TRBV5-8 and TRBJ2-5, with 12 nucleotides matching TRBD2. The junction had 12 bases not matched to a gene; V was cut back by 4 bases and J by 5 bases. Germline V lookup: CDR1 SGHTS, CDR2 YDEGEE. This CDR3 spans 17 amino acids. CDR3 sequence (DNA): TGTGCCAGCAGCCTCTGGGCTAGCGGGGGGGCCCGGGAGACCCAGTACTTC. Protein sequence: CASSLWASGGARETQYF.

This clone was observed a single time. The gene calls are TRBV25-1 and TRBJ2-7; D possibly corresponds to TRBD1 (6 bases). This CDR3 has 14 amino acids. With 4 bases removed from V and 2 bases from J, the gap between germline ends came to 12 bases. From germline, CDR1 is MGHDK and CDR2 SYGVNS. The chain's CDR3 is CASSGLGAAYEQYF. CDR3 DNA: TGTGCCAGCAGTGGGCTGGGGGCCGCCTACGAGCAGTACTTC.

This clone was picked up one time. The chain uses TRBV7-2 and TRBJ2-3; 8 bases agree with TRBD2. This CDR3 is built from 15 residues. Germline V gene lookup returns CDR1 SGHTA and CDR2 FQGNSA. Trimming cost V 3 bases and J 0 bases; bases outside gene matches: 2. The CDR3: CASSFPSGSTDTQYF. The CDR3, as DNA: TGTGCCAGCAGCTTTCCTAGCGGGAGCACAGATACGCAGTATTTT. Filled out from reference TRBV7-2 and TRBJ2-3, the complete variable domain reads GAGVSQSPSNKVTEKGKDVELRCDPISGHTALYWYRQSLGQGLEFLIYFQGNSAPDKSGLPSDRFSAERTGGSVSTLTIQRTQQEDSAVYLCASSFPSGSTDTQYFGPGTRLTVL.

The V call is TRBV5-4, the J call TRBJ2-7; 9 nucleotides line up with TRBD1. Unmatched junction bases numbered 7, after V lost 5 bases and J lost 4 bases. CDR3 length: 14 amino acids. Germline CDR1 is SGHNT and CDR2 is YYREEE (reference sequence). In nucleotides, the CDR3 is TGTGCCAGCAGTTCACCGGGACAGGGTTACGAGCAGTACTTC. Protein: CASSSPGQGYEQYF.

Only one count was recorded for this clone. V is TRBV11-3 and J is TRBJ2-1; D may be TRBD2 (6 bases). Trimming removed 5 bases from V and 3 bases from J, with 20 bases in between. The CDR3 has 17 amino acids. The germline V gene has CDR1 SGHNT and CDR2 YENEEA. The CDR3 protein is CASSPRAGSAGYNEQFF. CDR3 sequence (DNA): TGTGCCAGCAGCCCCCGGGCGGGATCAGCGGGCTACAATGAGCAGTTCTTC.

V is TRBV11-3 and J is TRBJ2-2, with D unresolved. Between the trimmed V and J ends, which lost 5 bases and 6 bases, there was a span of 10 bases. CDR1 is SGHNT, CDR2 YENEEA, per germline. This CDR3 spans 13 amino acids. The CDR3 DNA sequence: TGTGCCAGCAGCCCATCTCGGGCCGGGGAGCTGTTTTTT. Residues: CASSPSRAGELFF.

The V gene is TRBV5-6, the J gene TRBJ1-3; TRBD1 is a possible D gene (5 bases). This CDR3 is built from 16 residues. Trimming left V 4 bases short and J 4 bases short, with 18 bases between. Germline CDR1 is SGHDT and CDR2 is YYEEEE. The CDR3 is CASSTAGRDSGNTIYF. The CDR3 nucleotides are TGTGCCAGCAGCACCGCGGGACGGGACTCAGGAAACACCATATATTTT.